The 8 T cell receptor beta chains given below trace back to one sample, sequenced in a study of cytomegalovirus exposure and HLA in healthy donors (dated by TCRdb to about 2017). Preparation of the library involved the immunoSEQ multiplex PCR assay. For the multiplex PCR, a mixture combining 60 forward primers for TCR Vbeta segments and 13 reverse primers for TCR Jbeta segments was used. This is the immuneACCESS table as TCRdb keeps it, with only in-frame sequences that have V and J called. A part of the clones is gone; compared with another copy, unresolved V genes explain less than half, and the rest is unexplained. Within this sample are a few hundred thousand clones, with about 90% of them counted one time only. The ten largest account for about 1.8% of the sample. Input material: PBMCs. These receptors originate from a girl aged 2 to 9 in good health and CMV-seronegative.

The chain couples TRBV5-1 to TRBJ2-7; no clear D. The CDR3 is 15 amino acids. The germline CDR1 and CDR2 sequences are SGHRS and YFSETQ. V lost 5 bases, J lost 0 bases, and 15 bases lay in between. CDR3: CASSRAPSNSYEQYF. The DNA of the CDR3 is TGCGCCAGCAGTCGCGCGCCTTCGAACTCCTACGAGCAGTACTTC.

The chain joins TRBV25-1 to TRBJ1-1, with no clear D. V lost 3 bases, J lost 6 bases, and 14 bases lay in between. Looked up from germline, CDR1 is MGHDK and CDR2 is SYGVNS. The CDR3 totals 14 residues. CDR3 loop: CASSEIQAGAEAFF. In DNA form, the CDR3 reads TGTGCCAGCAGTGAGATCCAGGCGGGAGCTGAAGCTTTCTTT.

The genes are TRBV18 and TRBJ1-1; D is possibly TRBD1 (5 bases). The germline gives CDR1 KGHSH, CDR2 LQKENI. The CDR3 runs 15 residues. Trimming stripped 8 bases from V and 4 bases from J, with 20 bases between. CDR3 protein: CASNPQGQTATEAFF. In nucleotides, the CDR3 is TGTGCCAGCAACCCCCAGGGCCAGACTGCCACTGAAGCTTTCTTT.

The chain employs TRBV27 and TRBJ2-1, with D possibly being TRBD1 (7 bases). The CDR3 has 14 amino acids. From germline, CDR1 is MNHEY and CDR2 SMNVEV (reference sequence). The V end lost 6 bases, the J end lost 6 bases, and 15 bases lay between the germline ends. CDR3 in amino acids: CASRTGRSANEQFF. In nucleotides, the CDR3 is TGTGCCAGCAGGACAGGGAGGTCTGCCAATGAGCAGTTCTTC.

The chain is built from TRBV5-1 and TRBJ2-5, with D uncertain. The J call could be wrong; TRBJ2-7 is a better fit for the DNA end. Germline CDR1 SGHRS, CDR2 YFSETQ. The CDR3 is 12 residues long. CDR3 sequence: CASSLGENEQYF. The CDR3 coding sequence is TGCGCCAGCAGCTTGGGCGAAAACGAGCAGTACTTC.

The CDR3 protein is CAWAGGRNQPQHF. DNA of the CDR3: TGTGCCTGGGCAGGGGGTCGCAATCAGCCCCAGCATTTT. This chain links TRBV30 with TRBJ1-5, with 7 nucleotides matching TRBD1. The CDR3 sequence is 13 residues long. V lost 5 bases and J lost 2; bases outside the gene matches: 3. CDR1 is GTSNPN and CDR2 is SVGIG in the germline V gene (reference sequence).

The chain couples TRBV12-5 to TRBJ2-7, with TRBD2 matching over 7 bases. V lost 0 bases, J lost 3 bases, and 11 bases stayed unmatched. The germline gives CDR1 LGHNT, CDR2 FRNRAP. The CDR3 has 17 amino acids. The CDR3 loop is CASGLVPGLGTNYEQYF. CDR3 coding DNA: TGTGCTAGTGGTTTGGTACCCGGACTAGGAACCAACTACGAGCAGTACTTC.

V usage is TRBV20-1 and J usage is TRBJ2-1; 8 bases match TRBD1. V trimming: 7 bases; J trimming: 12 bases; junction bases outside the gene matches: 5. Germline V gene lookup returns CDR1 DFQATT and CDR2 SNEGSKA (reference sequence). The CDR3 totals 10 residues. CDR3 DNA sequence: TGCAGTGTCTGGACAGGGAGGCAGTTCTTC. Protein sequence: CSVWTGRQFF.